This T cell receptor beta chain was identified in a study of cytomegalovirus exposure and HLA in healthy donors. This clone was observed once. The PCR contained 60 Vbeta and 13 Jbeta primers. The protocol was immunoSEQ multiplex PCR, while the TCRdb copy is restricted to in-frame clones and leaves out a portion. The sample has around 130,000 clones, about four fifths seen once. The sequenced sample consisted of PBMCs. This sequence originates from a man aged 30 to 39 in good health and CMV-seronegative.

The DNA of the CDR3 is TGTGCCAGCAGCTTTTTACTAGCGGGGGGCGATACGCAGTATTTT. It is translated as CASSFLLAGGDTQYF. This chain links TRBV7-2 with TRBJ2-3, with 12 bases aligning to TRBD2. Unmatched junction bases numbered 4, after V lost 3 bases and J lost 6 bases. Looked up from germline, CDR1 is SGHTA and CDR2 is FQGNSA. The CDR3 extends over 15 amino acids.